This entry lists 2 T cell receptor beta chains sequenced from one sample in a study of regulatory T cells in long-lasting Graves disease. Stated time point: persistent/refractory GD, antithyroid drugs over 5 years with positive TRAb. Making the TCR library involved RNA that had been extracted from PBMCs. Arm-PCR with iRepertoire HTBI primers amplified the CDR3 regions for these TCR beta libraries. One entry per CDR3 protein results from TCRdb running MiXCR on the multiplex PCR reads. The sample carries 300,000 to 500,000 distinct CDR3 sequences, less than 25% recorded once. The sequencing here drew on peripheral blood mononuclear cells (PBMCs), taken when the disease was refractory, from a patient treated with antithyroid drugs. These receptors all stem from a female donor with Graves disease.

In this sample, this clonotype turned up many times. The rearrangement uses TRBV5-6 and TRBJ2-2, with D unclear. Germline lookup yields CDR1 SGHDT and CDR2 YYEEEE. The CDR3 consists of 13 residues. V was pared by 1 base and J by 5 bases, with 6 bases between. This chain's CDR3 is CASSLWGTGELFF. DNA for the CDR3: TGTGCCAGCAGCTTGTGGGGAACCGGGGAGCTGTTTTTT.

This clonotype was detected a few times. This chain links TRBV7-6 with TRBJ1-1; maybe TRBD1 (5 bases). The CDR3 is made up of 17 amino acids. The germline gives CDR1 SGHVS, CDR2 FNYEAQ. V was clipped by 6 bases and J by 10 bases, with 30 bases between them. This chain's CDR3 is CASSATLWQGGSDGAFF. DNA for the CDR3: TGTGCCAGCAGTGCTACTTTGTGGCAGGGCGGCTCCGATGGAGCTTTCTTT.